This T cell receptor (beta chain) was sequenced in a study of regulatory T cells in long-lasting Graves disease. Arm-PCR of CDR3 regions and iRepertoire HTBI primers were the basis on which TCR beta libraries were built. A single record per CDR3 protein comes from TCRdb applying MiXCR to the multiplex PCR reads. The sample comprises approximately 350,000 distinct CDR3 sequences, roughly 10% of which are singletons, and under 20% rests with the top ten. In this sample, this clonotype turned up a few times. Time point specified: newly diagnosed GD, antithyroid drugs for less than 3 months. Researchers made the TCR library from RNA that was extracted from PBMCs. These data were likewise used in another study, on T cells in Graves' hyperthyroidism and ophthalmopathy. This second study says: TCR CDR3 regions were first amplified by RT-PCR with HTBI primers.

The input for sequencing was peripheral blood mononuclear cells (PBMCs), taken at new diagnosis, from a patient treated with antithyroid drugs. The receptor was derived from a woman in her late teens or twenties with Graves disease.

The CDR3 loop is CASSNPGRGSYNEQFF. The DNA for the CDR3 is TGTGCCAGCAGTAACCCGGGAAGGGGCTCCTACAATGAGCAGTTCTTC. This sequence joins TRBV7-9 and TRBJ2-1, with D perhaps matching TRBD1 or TRBD2 (5 bases each). Trimming left V 6 bases short and J 0 bases short, with 15 bases between. This CDR3 has 16 residues. The V gene's germline CDR1 is SEHNR and CDR2 FQNEAQ (reference sequence).